What follows is one T cell receptor (beta chain) and its context. Its matching antigen is unknown. The data were taken from a study of cytomegalovirus exposure and HLA in healthy donors. Study conclusions and caveats: Most observed TCR sequences were rare, whereas some public TCRs were detected in many donors. A later analysis found first-cohort TCR clusters tended to co-occur in the approximately 110 validation repertoires. The study listed approximately 160 cytomegalovirus-associated TCR beta chains.

The assay was immunoSEQ multiplex PCR, and TCRdb's table has in-frame clones only and misses some. The data show 100,000 to 150,000 clones, 80% to 90% seen once. The CDR3 consists of 15 residues. The V end was cut by 4 bases, the J end by 6 bases, with 15 bases between. Germline assignment: CDR1 MRHNA and CDR2 SNTAGT. The specimen sequenced was PBMCs. V is TRBV6-4 and J is TRBJ2-2; D may be TRBD2 (5 bases). The source is a woman between 18 and 29 years old in good health and CMV-seronegative. The DNA of the CDR3 is TGTGCCAGCAGTGTCGGAGGTGGCGTGGCCGGGGAGCTGTTTTTT. Its protein is CASSVGGGVAGELFF.